The 15 T cell receptor beta chains below were found in one sample sequenced in a study of vaccination and CD4 T cells after COVID-19 (dated by TCRdb to the early 2020s). Library preparation used PCR. Instrument used: Illumina iSeq 100. At the Johns Hopkins FTIC core, DNA from the cultured CD4+ T cells underwent TCR sequencing with the Oncomine TCR Beta short-read assay. TCRdb reanalyzed the raw reads on its own, using fastp at Q25 for trimming and MiXCR for clone calling, and kept in-frame beta chains. CDR3 protein sequences are deduplicated, and each keeps its most common genes and DNA. Present in this sample are about 2,700 distinct CDR3 sequences, just under 25% of which were seen just once. The ten biggest clones cover roughly 28% of the sample. These TCRs' antigens remain unknown. The treatment or condition label on this specimen signifies: approximately nine-day PBMC culture with coronavirus spike peptide pools or control peptides (ViraFEST assay).

The sequenced sample consisted of CD4+ T cells from blood, cultured in vitro. Every receptor here comes from a human donor who had recovered from COVID-19.

In its sample, this clonotype was seen a few times. The chain carries TRBV19 and TRBJ2-5; D ambiguous. Germline V gene sequence: CDR1 LNHDA, CDR2 SQIVND (reference sequence). V was pared by 3 bases and J by 4 bases, with 6 bases between. This CDR3 spans 12 amino acids. The CDR3 protein is CASSMSGETQYF. Here the CDR3 DNA reads TGTGCCAGTAGTATGTCAGGAGAGACCCAGTACTTC.

The chain has TRBV5-1 and TRBJ2-5, with 8 bases matching TRBD2. V gave up 4 bases and J gave up 2 bases; unmatched junction bases: 10. The CDR3 length is 16 residues. CDR1 SGHRS and CDR2 YFSETQ come from the germline V gene. The CDR3 region is CASSRPGRAGQETQYF. CDR3 coding DNA: TGCGCCAGCAGCCGCCCCGGGAGGGCGGGTCAAGAGACCCAGTACTTC. Full variable domain (rest looked up from reference TRBV5-1 and TRBJ2-5): KAGVTQTPRYLIKTRGQQVTLSCSPISGHRSVSWYQQTPGQGLQFLFEYFSETQRNKGNFPGRFSGRQFSNSRSEMNVSTLELGDSALYLCASSRPGRAGQETQYFGPGTRLLVL.

The chain uses TRBV20-1 and TRBJ1-6, with no clear D. The length of the CDR3 is 14 residues. Trimming shortened V by 3 bases and J by 0 bases, and 6 bases separated the two germline ends. Germline V CDR1 and CDR2: DFQATT, SNEGSKA (reference sequence). The chain's CDR3 is CSASQGSYNSPLHF. In DNA, the CDR3 is TGCAGTGCTAGTCAAGGCTCCTATAATTCACCCCTCCACTTT.

V gene TRBV7-2 combines with J gene TRBJ1-1; D gene unclear. The CDR3 extends over 16 amino acids. Germline assignment: CDR1 SGHTA and CDR2 FQGNSA. V was cut by 2 bases and J by 1 base, with 14 bases left in between. The CDR3 sequence is CASSLMWARGNTEAFF. The CDR3 DNA follows: TGTGCCAGCAGCTTAATGTGGGCACGGGGGAACACTGAAGCTTTCTTT.

In its sample, this clonotype is medium-sized. This chain joins TRBV7-9 and TRBJ1-5; D call uncertain. Germline-derived CDR1 and CDR2 are SEHNR and FQNEAQ (reference sequence). Deletions cut 4 bases from V and 2 bases from J, with 6 bases between. This CDR3 has 13 amino acids. The CDR3 reads CASSSSGNQPQHF. CDR3 sequence (DNA): TGTGCCAGCAGCTCGAGTGGCAATCAGCCCCAGCATTTT.

By share of the sample, this clonotype is medium-sized (0.01 to 0.1%). The rearrangement uses TRBV10-3 and TRBJ1-6, with D possibly TRBD1 on 6 matching bases. Per germline, CDR1 ENHRY and CDR2 SYGVKD. V dropped 7 bases and J dropped 10 bases, with 20 bases sitting between them. The CDR3 is 15 amino acids. CDR3 amino acids: CAITSGAQGKSPLHF. The DNA of the CDR3 is TGTGCCATCACCTCAGGTGCCCAGGGGAAATCACCCCTCCACTTT.

The chain uses TRBV6-2 or TRBV6-3 and TRBJ2-5, with 9 bases fitting TRBD2. CDR1 and CDR2 from the germline V gene are MNHEY and SVGEGT. The V gene end was trimmed by 7 bases and the J gene end by 7 bases; junction bases not matched to a gene: 10. This CDR3 comprises 14 residues. CDR3 loop: CASKGRTSDGTQYF. The DNA for the CDR3 is TGTGCCAGCAAGGGGCGGACTAGCGACGGGACCCAGTACTTC.

In its sample, this clonotype ranks as large. This chain uses TRBV12-1 with TRBJ1-1. TRBV12-1 constitutes a pseudogene. The CDR3 totals 14 residues. The CDR3 DNA sequence: TGTGCCAGCAGCTTTGTACACCCAAACACTGAAGCTTTCTTT. It encodes CASSFVHPNTEAFF.

The CDR3 nucleotides are TGTGCCAGCAGCAGGACAGGGTATTCTCTTAGGGGGAGTGATGGCTACACCTTC. It translates to CASSRTGYSLRGSDGYTF. The rearrangement joins TRBV5-5 to TRBJ1-2; 8 bases agree with TRBD1. Germline-derived CDR1 and CDR2 are SGHKS and YYEKEE (reference sequence). This CDR3 spans 18 amino acids. V shed 4 bases and J 6 bases; nucleotides not matched to a gene: 20.

This chain joins TRBV6-1 and TRBJ2-3; TRBD2 aligns across 7 bases. The CDR3 runs to 14 residues. Per germline, CDR1 MNHNS and CDR2 SASEGT. The V gene end was trimmed by 6 bases and the J gene end by 0 bases; junction bases not matched to a gene: 3. The chain's CDR3 is CASSKRGSTDTQYF. As DNA, the CDR3 is TGTGCCAGCAGCAAGCGGGGCAGCACAGATACGCAGTATTTT.

V and J are TRBV5-5 and TRBJ2-3; possibly TRBD2 for D (5 bases). This CDR3 has 16 amino acids. V lost 2 bases, J lost 2 bases, and 15 bases lay in between. CDR1 is SGHKS and CDR2 is YYEKEE in the germline V gene (reference sequence). CDR3 residues: CASSLTTRGITDTQYF. In nucleotides, the CDR3 is TGTGCCAGCAGCTTAACTACTAGAGGTATCACAGATACGCAGTATTTT.

There are a few counts of this clonotype. The CDR3 reads CASSHNAGTGRANTIYF. In DNA form, the CDR3 reads TGTGCCAGCAGCCATAACGCCGGGACAGGACGTGCAAACACCATATATTTT. The chain joins TRBV7-9 to TRBJ1-3; TRBD1 matches at 8 bases. The CDR3 is 17 amino acids. Germline CDR1 and CDR2: SEHNR and FQNEAQ (reference sequence). Germline trimming cut 5 bases from V and 6 bases from J; bases unmatched to any gene: 15.

By sample share, this clonotype is large. The chain couples TRBV21-1 to TRBJ2-7; the D segment call TRBD1 is taken from the table without a DNA check. TRBV21-1 has pseudogene status. The CDR3 contains 17 residues. CDR3 DNA sequence: TGTGCCAGCAGCTACCCCCGGGACAGGGGTACCTCCTACGAGCAGTACTTC. As protein: CASSYPRDRGTSYEQYF.

The chain recombines TRBV6-1 with TRBJ2-7, with 7 nucleotides matching TRBD2. Unmatched junction bases numbered 11, after V lost 5 bases and J lost 7 bases. This CDR3 has 14 amino acids. Germline V gene sequence: CDR1 MNHNS, CDR2 SASEGT. In DNA, the CDR3 is TGTGCCAGCAGTCTCCTAGGACTAGTCGGGGAGCAGTACTTC. Translated, it gives CASSLLGLVGEQYF.

This clonotype was counted a single time. The rearrangement links TRBV10-3 to TRBJ2-1; a weak D match, TRBD2 (6 bases). V was cut by 6 bases and J by 7 bases, with 13 bases left in between. Germline-derived CDR1 and CDR2 are ENHRY and SYGVKD. This CDR3 is 13 amino acids long. The CDR3 reads CAISRDFFNEQFF. CDR3 sequence (DNA): TGTGCCATCAGCCGGGACTTTTTTAATGAGCAGTTCTTC.